Shown below are 20 T cell receptor beta chains from a single sample sequenced in a study of CD8+CD57+ T cells in acquired aplastic anemia. The template for TCR beta VDJ and CDR3 sequence profiling was genomic DNA. Each CDR3 protein is one row after TCRdb ran MiXCR on the reads. The sample yields around 170,000 distinct CDR3 sequences, approximately 60% seen once. Sequencing input: sorted CD4+, CD8+, or CD8+CD57+ T cells (not recorded which) from PBMCs. These receptors originate from a human donor in good health.

This sequence joins TRBV7-9 and TRBJ1-2; 7 bases align to TRBD1. Per germline, CDR1 SEHNR and CDR2 FQNEAQ (reference sequence). V shed 4 bases and J 5 bases; nucleotides not matched to a gene: 10. The CDR3 consists of 15 residues. The CDR3 loop is CASSYGDRVGYGYTF. CDR3 DNA: TGTGCCAGCAGCTACGGAGACAGGGTAGGGTATGGCTACACCTTC.

The chain joins TRBV5-1 to TRBJ2-7, with D possibly TRBD2 on 5 matching bases. Germline CDR1 SGHRS, CDR2 YFSETQ. V lost 2 bases to trimming and J lost 5 bases, with 17 bases between them. CDR3 length: 15 residues. As DNA, the CDR3 is TGCGCCAGCAGCTTTTTAGCGTGGCCGTTGAACGAGCAGTACTTC. Amino acid sequence: CASSFLAWPLNEQYF.

The chain carries TRBV6-5 and TRBJ1-2, with D unclear. This CDR3 spans 14 amino acids. Germline V lookup: CDR1 MNHEY, CDR2 SVGAGI. Trimming left V 0 bases short and J 5 bases short, with 10 bases between. Here the CDR3 DNA reads TGTGCCAGCAGTTACTCAACGTCGGGGTATGGCTACACCTTC. Translation gives CASSYSTSGYGYTF.

The chain has TRBV7-9 and TRBJ2-1; 10 nucleotides line up with TRBD2. The CDR3 extends over 16 amino acids. J lost 10 bases, V lost 0 bases, and 9 bases had no gene match. Germline CDR1 and CDR2: SEHNR and FQNEAQ (reference sequence). The CDR3 reads CASSLAISGGTGEQFF. CDR3 nucleotide sequence: TGTGCCAGCAGCTTAGCAATTAGCGGGGGGACGGGCGAGCAGTTCTTC.

The chain has TRBV24-1 and TRBJ1-2; D remains unclear. The CDR3 extends over 15 amino acids. Per the germline V gene, CDR1 is KGHDR and CDR2 is SFDVKD. V lost 3 bases and J lost 4, with 14 bases in between. The CDR3 sequence is CATSDESRPFYGYTF. For the CDR3, the DNA is TGTGCCACCAGTGATGAGTCGAGACCTTTCTATGGCTACACCTTC.

The chain is built from TRBV10-3 and TRBJ2-7, with 8 positions matching TRBD2. Trimming removed 1 base from V and 4 bases from J; junction bases left unmatched: 6. Per germline, CDR1 ENHRY and CDR2 SYGVKD. The CDR3 contains 15 residues. CDR3 bases: TGTGCCATCAGTGAGTTGCAGCGGGGGATATACGAGCAGTACTTC. It specifies CAISELQRGIYEQYF.

This clonotype was recorded many times. The chain couples TRBV6-5 to TRBJ2-5; perhaps TRBD1 as D (6 bases). The CDR3 covers 15 residues. Trimming cost V 1 base and J 1 base, with 10 bases left between them. Germline V gene lookup returns CDR1 MNHEY and CDR2 SVGAGI. The CDR3 reads CASSYYTGFQETQYF. The CDR3 bases are TGTGCCAGCAGTTACTACACAGGGTTCCAAGAGACCCAGTACTTC.

The chain carries TRBV7-9 and TRBJ1-2; 8 bases agree with TRBD1. V shed 4 bases, J shed 4 bases, and the junction held 8 bases outside the gene matches. Germline CDR1 and CDR2: SEHNR and FQNEAQ (reference sequence). CDR3 length: 15 residues. The CDR3 bases are TGTGCCAGCAGCTCGACAGGGGTTGGAGGCTATGGCTACACCTTC. It translates to CASSSTGVGGYGYTF.

About this clonotype itself: Sequence at one end of the junction differs from germline and may be a read error. This chain joins TRBV25-1 and TRBJ1-2; D gene uncertain. The CDR3 loop spans 16 amino acids. Per the germline V gene, CDR1 is MGHDK and CDR2 is SYGVNS. CDR3 residues: CASSTLEAGQYYGYTF. CDR3 DNA: TGTGCCAGCAGTACTCTCGAGGCGGGCCAGTACTATGGGTACACCTTC.

This clonotype was counted once. The J gene is TRBJ1-1, the V gene TRBV5-1; possibly TRBD1 for D (5 bases). Germline lookup yields CDR1 SGHRS and CDR2 YFSETQ. Trimming removed 0 bases from V and 12 bases from J, with 18 bases in between. The CDR3 covers 14 residues. As DNA, the CDR3 is TGCGCCAGCAGCTTGGGGCAATCCAGGGAAAAGACTTTCTTT. It specifies CASSLGQSREKTFF.

This clonotype came up a few times. This chain connects TRBV7-2 to TRBJ1-6, with 8 bases matching TRBD1. Germline values: CDR1 SGHTA, CDR2 FQGNSA. The CDR3 loop spans 15 amino acids. Trimming took 6 bases from V and 6 from J; bases not matched to a gene: 7. The CDR3 coding sequence is TGTGCCAGCAGTCTGGGACAGGAGTTTAATTCACCCCTCCACTTT. Its translation is CASSLGQEFNSPLHF.

Remarks on this clonotype: The final CDR3 position lacks the conserved phenylalanine or tryptophan, pointing to a likely read error. This sequence joins TRBV19 and TRBJ1-6, with D possibly matching TRBD1 (6 bases). From germline, CDR1 is LNHDA and CDR2 SQIVND (reference sequence). The CDR3 extends over 13 amino acids. With 4 bases removed from V and 9 bases from J, the gap between germline ends came to 10 bases. This CDR3 reads CASSRDTLSPLHL. The CDR3, as DNA: TGTGCCAGTAGTAGGGACACGCTTTCACCCCTCCACCTT.

This clonotype came up once. The chain links TRBV5-1 to TRBJ1-1, with 7 bases identical to TRBD1. After removal of 4 bases from V and 1 base from J, the junction contained 7 bases not matched to a gene. The CDR3 consists of 15 residues. Germline CDR1 and CDR2: SGHRS and YFSETQ. CDR3 residues: CASSPKTGSNTEAFF. CDR3 nucleotide sequence: TGCGCCAGCAGCCCAAAGACAGGGTCGAACACTGAAGCTTTCTTT.

This clonotype showed up many times. Here the CDR3 DNA reads TGTGCCACCAGCGACCGGACAGGGGCCTACGAGCAGTACTTC. Its protein is CATSDRTGAYEQYF. This chain joins TRBV15 and TRBJ2-7; 9 bases line up with TRBD1. Germline V gene sequence: CDR1 LNHNV, CDR2 YYDKDF (reference sequence). The CDR3 has 14 amino acids. J was trimmed by 2 bases and V by 5 bases; bases with no gene match: 4.

The CDR3 DNA sequence: TGTGCCAGCAGCGCTACCGGGAGTTATGAGCAGTTCTTC. This sequence encodes CASSATGSYEQFF. V usage is TRBV7-3 and J usage is TRBJ2-1; possible D gene TRBD2, 6 bases. The germline gives CDR1 SGHTA, CDR2 FQGTGA. This CDR3 region has 13 residues. V was pared by 5 bases and J by 8 bases, with 13 bases between. The full variable domain, its missing parts supplied by reference TRBV7-3 and TRBJ2-1, is GAGVSQTPSNKVTEKGKYVELRCDPISGHTALYWYRQSLGQGPEFLIYFQGTGAADDSGLPNDRFFAVRPEGSVSTLKIQRTERGDSAVYLCASSATGSYEQFFGPGTRLTVL.

This clonotype was detected many times. V usage is TRBV7-9 and J usage is TRBJ2-2; TRBD1 is a possible D gene (6 bases). Trimming took 5 bases from V and 6 from J, leaving 7 bases between them. The CDR3 has 12 amino acids. Germline V gene data show CDR1 as SEHNR and CDR2 as FQNEAQ (reference sequence). The CDR3 is CASSQGSGELFF. CDR3 bases: TGTGCCAGCAGCCAGGGGTCCGGGGAGCTGTTTTTT.

The chain couples TRBV29-1 to TRBJ2-3, with D tentatively TRBD2 (5 bases). The germline V gene encodes CDR1 SQVTM and CDR2 ANQGSEA. V gave up 2 bases and J gave up 5 bases, with 8 bases separating them. The CDR3 covers 12 residues. CDR3 amino acids: CSVERRLDTQYF. In DNA, the CDR3 is TGCAGCGTTGAACGGAGGCTAGATACGCAGTATTTT.

This chain links TRBV15 with TRBJ2-3; D is possibly TRBD2 (6 bases). The V end lost 5 bases, the J end lost 0 bases, and 15 bases lay between the germline ends. Looked up from germline, CDR1 is LNHNV and CDR2 is YYDKDF (reference sequence). CDR3 size: 16 residues. The CDR3 region has the DNA TGTGCCACCAGCCGTGGAGGGGCCGATAGCACAGATACGCAGTATTTT. It codes for CATSRGGADSTDTQYF. Based on the CDR3 plus reference TRBV15 and TRBJ2-3, the full variable domain is DAMVIQNPRYQVTQFGKPVTLSCSQTLNHNVMYWYQQKSSQAPKLLFHYYDKDFNNEADTPDNFQSRRPNTSFCFLDIRSPGLGDTAMYLCATSRGGADSTDTQYFGPGTRLTVL.

The J gene is TRBJ2-7, the V gene TRBV9; D remains unclear. The ends were cut back, 0 bases at V and 3 bases at J, with 10 bases in the middle. The germline V gene has CDR1 SGDLS and CDR2 YYNGEE. The CDR3 covers 14 residues. CDR3 DNA: TGTGCCAGCAGCGTAGGGCGGCCTATCTACGAGCAGTACTTC. Translated: CASSVGRPIYEQYF. The entire variable domain, with the rest obtained from reference TRBV9 and TRBJ2-7, is as follows: DSGVTQTPKHLITATGQRVTLRCSPRSGDLSVYWYQQSLDQGLQFLIQYYNGEERAKGNILERFSAQQFPDLHSELNLSSLELGDSALYFCASSVGRPIYEQYFGPGTRLTVT.

J is TRBJ1-1 and V is TRBV11-3; D not certain. With 4 bases removed from V and 5 bases from J, the gap between germline ends came to 8 bases. The length of the CDR3 is 12 residues. Per the germline V gene, CDR1 is SGHNT and CDR2 is YENEEA. CDR3 sequence (DNA): TGTGCCAGCAGCTCACCTCGGACTGAAGCTTTCTTT. It codes for CASSSPRTEAFF. The variable domain in full, with the rest retrieved from reference TRBV11-3 and TRBJ1-1, is EAGVVQSPRYKIIEKKQPVAFWCNPISGHNTLYWYLQNLGQGPELLIRYENEEAVDDSQLPKDRFSAERLKGVDSTLKIQPAELGDSAVYLCASSSPRTEAFFGQGTRLTVV.